The sequence of this T cell receptor (beta chain) was determined in a study of cytomegalovirus exposure and HLA in healthy donors. Trimming cost V 2 bases and J 6 bases, with 8 bases left between them. The CDR3 is 14 amino acids. Per germline, CDR1 MNHEY and CDR2 SVGAGI. 13 Jbeta primers and 60 Vbeta primers were used for the PCR. This table comes from immunoSEQ multiplex PCR, and its TCRdb copy is limited to in-frame clones, with some not included. This repertoire shows about 140,000 clones, around 72% found once; its top ten account for 1.3%. As regards this clone: Antigen unknown.

General observations from the study: Cytomegalovirus association was assigned to approximately 160 TCR beta chains.

What was sequenced was PBMCs. The rearrangement uses TRBV6-5 and TRBJ1-6; perhaps TRBD1 as D (6 bases). The receptor's source is a woman aged 40 to 50 in good health and CMV-seronegative. CDR3 in amino acids: CASSYQQGNSPLHF. The CDR3 coding sequence is TGTGCCAGCAGTTACCAACAGGGTAATTCACCCCTCCACTTT.